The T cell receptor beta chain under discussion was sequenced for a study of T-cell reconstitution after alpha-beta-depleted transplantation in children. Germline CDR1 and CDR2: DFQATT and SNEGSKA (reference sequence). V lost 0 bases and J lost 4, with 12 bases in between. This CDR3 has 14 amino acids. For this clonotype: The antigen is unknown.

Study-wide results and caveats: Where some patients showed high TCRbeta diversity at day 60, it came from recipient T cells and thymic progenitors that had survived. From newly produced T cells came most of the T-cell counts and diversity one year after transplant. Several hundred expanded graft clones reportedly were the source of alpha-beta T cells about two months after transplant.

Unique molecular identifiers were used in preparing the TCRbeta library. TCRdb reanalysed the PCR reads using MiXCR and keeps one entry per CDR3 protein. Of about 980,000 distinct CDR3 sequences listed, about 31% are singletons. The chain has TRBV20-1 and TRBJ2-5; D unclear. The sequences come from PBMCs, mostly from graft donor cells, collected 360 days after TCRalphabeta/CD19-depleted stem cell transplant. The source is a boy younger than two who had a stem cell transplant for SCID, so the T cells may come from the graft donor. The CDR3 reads CSARDGEAAETQYF. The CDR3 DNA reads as TGCAGTGCTAGAGATGGTGAGGCAGCAGAGACCCAGTACTTC.